The 3 T cell receptor beta chains reported below all come from one sample, sequenced in a study of T cell responses to AZD1222 COVID-19 vaccine. This table comes from immunoSEQ multiplex PCR, and its TCRdb copy is limited to in-frame clones, with some not included. Of some 62,000 clones listed, 76% are singletons. The sample consisted of peripheral blood, taken on day 0 of AZD1222 vaccination. Receptors originate from an adult in good health.

The chain has TRBV7-8 and TRBJ2-4; D not resolved. In germline, CDR1 is SGHVS, CDR2 FQNEAQ. CDR3 length: 12 amino acids. The ends were cut back, 5 bases at V and 7 bases at J, with 9 bases in the middle. The CDR3: CASSRALNIQYF. Here the CDR3 DNA reads TGTGCCAGCAGCCGAGCATTGAACATTCAGTACTTC.

This clone was seen just once. The chain combines TRBV5-1 with TRBJ1-1; D uncertain. This CDR3 region has 12 residues. Germline CDR1 and CDR2: SGHRS and YFSETQ. Trimming took off 4 bases at V and 5 bases at J, with 9 bases between the two ends. This chain's CDR3 is CASSTERTEAFF. For the CDR3, the DNA is TGCGCCAGCAGCACCGAGAGGACTGAAGCTTTCTTT.

This chain connects TRBV30 to TRBJ2-1; no firm D call. V dropped 2 bases and J dropped 5 bases, with 4 bases sitting between them. CDR3 length equals 11 residues. Germline CDR1 reads GTSNPN; CDR2 reads SVGIG (reference sequence). The CDR3 here is CAWSPDNEQFF. Here the CDR3 DNA reads TGTGCCTGGAGTCCAGACAATGAGCAGTTCTTC. The whole variable domain, remainder taken from reference TRBV30 and TRBJ2-1, is SQTIHQWPATLVQPVGSPLSLECTVEGTSNPNLYWYRQAAGRGLQLLFYSVGIGQISSEVPQNLSASRPQDRQFILSSKKLLLSDSGFYLCAWSPDNEQFFGPGTRLTVL.